This T cell receptor beta chain originates from a study of PD-L1 blockade in urothelial cancer. General observations from the study: Sub-median blood TCR clonality before treatment predicted longer survival.

Germline CDR1 SGHRS, CDR2 YFSETQ. This CDR3 spans 14 amino acids. The ends were cut back, 3 bases at V and 4 bases at J, with 13 bases in the middle. The method was immunoSEQ multiplex PCR; TCRdb's version includes in-frame clones alone and lacks a portion of them. The table lists 55,000 to 70,000 clones, around 80% of them singletons. Per patient, between 1 and 8 samples were collected at pretreatment and on-treatment time points. Comments on this clone: The antigen is not known.

Source: PBMCs, taken around atezolizumab (anti-PD-L1) treatment. The J gene is TRBJ1-2, the V gene TRBV5-1; possible D gene TRBD1, 5 bases. This TCR was sampled from a man between 70 and 80 years old with urothelial cancer. The CDR3 DNA reads TGCGCCAGCAGCTCGGATGGGCAGGGCTATGGCTACACCTTC. Translating it yields CASSSDGQGYGYTF.